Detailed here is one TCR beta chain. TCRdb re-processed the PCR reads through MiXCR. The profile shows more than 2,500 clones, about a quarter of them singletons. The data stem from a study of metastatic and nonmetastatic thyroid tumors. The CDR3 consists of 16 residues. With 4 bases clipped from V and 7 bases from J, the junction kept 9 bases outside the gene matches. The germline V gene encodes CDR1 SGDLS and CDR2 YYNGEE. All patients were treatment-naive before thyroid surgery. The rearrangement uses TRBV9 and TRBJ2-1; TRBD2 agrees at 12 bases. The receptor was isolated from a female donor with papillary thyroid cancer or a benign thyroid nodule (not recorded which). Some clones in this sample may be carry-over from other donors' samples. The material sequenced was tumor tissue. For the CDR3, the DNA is TGTGCCAGCAGCTCACGGACTAGCGGGATAGCGAATGAGCAGTTCTTC. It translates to CASSSRTSGIANEQFF.